Given below is one TCR beta chain in context. Use of 60 Vbeta and 13 Jbeta primers characterized the PCR. Method: immunoSEQ multiplex PCR; TCRdb's copy keeps in-frame clones and lacks some. The repertoire holds some 140,000 clones, with more than 70% as singletons. The sample comes from a study of cytomegalovirus exposure and HLA in healthy donors. V dropped 1 base and J dropped 3; count of bases not matched to a gene: 7. The germline V gene has CDR1 SNHLY and CDR2 FYNNEI. This CDR3 comprises 16 residues. The chain is built from TRBV2 and TRBJ2-7, with TRBD2 identical over 9 bases. Specimen: PBMCs. This clonotype originated in a male donor in good health and CMV-seropositive. The CDR3 DNA sequence: TGTGCCAGCAGTGAAGAGAAGGAGACTAGCGGCTACGAGCAGTACTTC. Translating it yields CASSEEKETSGYEQYF. Combining the CDR3 with reference TRBV2 and TRBJ2-7 gives the whole variable domain EPEVTQTPSHQVTQMGQEVILRCVPISNHLYFYWYRQILGQKVEFLVSFYNNEISEKSEIFDDQFSVERPDGSNFTLKIRSTKLEDSAMYFCASSEEKETSGYEQYFGPGTRLTVT.